Below, one T cell receptor (beta chain) is given with its context. The antigen is undetermined. This sample is drawn from a study of post-analysis software for immune sequencing data. Whole-study findings and limits: Among four or five TRBV segments more frequent in patients than controls were TRBV5-6, TRBV5-1 and TRBV20-1. F-measure co-clustering was strong for batch-matched samples.

Trimming took 2 bases from V and 5 from J; bases not matched to a gene: 6. This CDR3 has 15 residues. Unique molecular identifiers were present in the TCR beta cDNA libraries. Input amounts of 1 to 10 million T cells were used. These gave 500,000 or so cDNA molecules, so each molecule approximated one T cell. TCRdb re-derived calls from the PCR reads in MiXCR, one entry per CDR3 protein. The table has fewer than 850,000 distinct CDR3 sequences, roughly 50% seen once. This sequence originates from a girl under 18 with multiple sclerosis. Specimen: blood. The V gene is TRBV12-3 or TRBV12-4, the J gene TRBJ2-7, with 10 bases matching TRBD2. The CDR3 is CASSLFPSGRNEQYF. As DNA, the CDR3 is TGTGCCAGCAGTTTATTCCCTAGCGGGAGAAACGAGCAGTACTTC.